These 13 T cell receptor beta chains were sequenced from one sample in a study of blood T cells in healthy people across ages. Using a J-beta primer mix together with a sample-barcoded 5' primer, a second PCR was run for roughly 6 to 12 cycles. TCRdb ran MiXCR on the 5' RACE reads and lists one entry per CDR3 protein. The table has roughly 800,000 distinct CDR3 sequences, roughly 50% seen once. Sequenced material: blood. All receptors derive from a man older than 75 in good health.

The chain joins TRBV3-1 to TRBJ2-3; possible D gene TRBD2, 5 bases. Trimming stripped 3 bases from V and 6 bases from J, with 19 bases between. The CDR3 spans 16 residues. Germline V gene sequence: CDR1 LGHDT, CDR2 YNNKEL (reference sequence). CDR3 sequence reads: CASSQRVLLVPDTQYF. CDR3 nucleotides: TGTGCCAGCAGCCAGAGGGTATTACTCGTCCCGGATACGCAGTATTTT.

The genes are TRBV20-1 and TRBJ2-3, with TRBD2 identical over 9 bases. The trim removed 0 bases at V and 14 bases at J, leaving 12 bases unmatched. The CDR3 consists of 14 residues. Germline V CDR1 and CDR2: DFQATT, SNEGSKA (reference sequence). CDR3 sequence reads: CSAREASGARYAYF. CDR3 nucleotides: TGCAGTGCTAGAGAGGCTAGCGGGGCCAGATACGCGTATTTT.

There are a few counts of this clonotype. CDR3: CSARTTPYEQYF. In nucleotides, the CDR3 is TGCAGCGCTCGGACAACCCCCTACGAGCAGTACTTC. The V and J genes are TRBV29-1 and TRBJ2-7; maybe TRBD1 (5 bases). The CDR3 contains 12 residues. CDR1 is SQVTM, CDR2 ANQGSEA, per germline. V lost 7 bases, J lost 2 bases, and 12 bases lay in between.

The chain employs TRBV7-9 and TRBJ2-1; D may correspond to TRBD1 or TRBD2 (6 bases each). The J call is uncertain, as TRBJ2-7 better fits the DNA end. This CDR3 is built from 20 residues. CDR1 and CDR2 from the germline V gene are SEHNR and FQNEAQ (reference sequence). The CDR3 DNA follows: TGTGCCAGCAGCTCCCTAGGACCAGTGCAGGAGGCCGGGGGCCCCTACGAGCAGTACTTC. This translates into CASSSLGPVQEAGGPYEQYF.

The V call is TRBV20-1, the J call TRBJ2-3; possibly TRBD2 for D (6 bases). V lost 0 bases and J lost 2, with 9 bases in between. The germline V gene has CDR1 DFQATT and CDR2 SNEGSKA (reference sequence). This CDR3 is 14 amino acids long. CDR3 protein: CSARDASDTDTQYF. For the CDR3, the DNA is TGCAGTGCTAGAGATGCTAGCGACACAGATACGCAGTATTTT.

The CDR3 reads CASSLGTGVAYEQYF. The CDR3 nucleotides read TGCGCCAGCAGCTTGGGAACAGGGGTAGCCTACGAGCAGTACTTC. The J gene is TRBJ2-7, the V gene TRBV5-1, with 7 bases identical to TRBD1. Per germline, CDR1 SGHRS and CDR2 YFSETQ. The CDR3 has 15 residues. V lost 0 bases, J lost 2 bases, and 5 bases stayed unmatched.

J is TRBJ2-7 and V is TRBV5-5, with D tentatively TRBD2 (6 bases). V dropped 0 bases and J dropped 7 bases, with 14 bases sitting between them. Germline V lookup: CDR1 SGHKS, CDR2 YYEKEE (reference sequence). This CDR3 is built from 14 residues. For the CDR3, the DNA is TGTGCCAGCAGCTTGGATAGCGGCCGCCTAGAGCAGTACTTC. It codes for CASSLDSGRLEQYF. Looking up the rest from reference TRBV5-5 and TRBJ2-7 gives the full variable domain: DAGVTQSPTHLIKTRGQQVTLRCSPISGHKSVSWYQQVLGQGPQFIFQYYEKEERGRGNFPDRFSARQFPNYSSELNVNALLLGDSALYLCASSLDSGRLEQYFGPGTRLTVT.

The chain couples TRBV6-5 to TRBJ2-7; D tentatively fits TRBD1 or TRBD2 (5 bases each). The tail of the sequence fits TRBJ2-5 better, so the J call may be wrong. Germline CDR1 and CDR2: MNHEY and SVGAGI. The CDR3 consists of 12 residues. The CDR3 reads CASSANGGTQYF. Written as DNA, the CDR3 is TGTGCCAGCAGCGCGAATGGGGGGACCCAGTACTTC.

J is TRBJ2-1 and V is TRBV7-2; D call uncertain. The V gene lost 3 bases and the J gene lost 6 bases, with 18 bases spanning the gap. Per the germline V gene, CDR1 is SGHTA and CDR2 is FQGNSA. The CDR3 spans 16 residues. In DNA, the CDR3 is TGTGCCAGCAGCTTGTTCGGCCCCATGACCCGCAATGAGCAGTTCTTC. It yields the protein CASSLFGPMTRNEQFF.

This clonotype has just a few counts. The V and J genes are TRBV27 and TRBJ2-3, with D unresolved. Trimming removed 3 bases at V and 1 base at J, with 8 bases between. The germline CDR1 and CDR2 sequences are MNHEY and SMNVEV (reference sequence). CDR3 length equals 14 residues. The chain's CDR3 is CASSFGGRTDTQYF. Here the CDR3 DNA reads TGTGCCAGCAGTTTCGGTGGCCGCACAGATACGCAGTATTTT.

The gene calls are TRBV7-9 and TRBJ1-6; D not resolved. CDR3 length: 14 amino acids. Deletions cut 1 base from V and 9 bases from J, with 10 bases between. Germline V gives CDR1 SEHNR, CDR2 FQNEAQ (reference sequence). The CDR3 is CASSLGVSGSPLHF. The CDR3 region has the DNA TGTGCCAGCAGCTTAGGGGTATCGGGTTCACCCCTCCACTTT.

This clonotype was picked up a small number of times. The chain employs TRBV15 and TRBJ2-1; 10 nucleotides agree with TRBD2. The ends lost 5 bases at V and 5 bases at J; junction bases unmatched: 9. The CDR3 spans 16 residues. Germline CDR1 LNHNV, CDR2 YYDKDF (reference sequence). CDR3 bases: TGTGCCACCAGCTTAACGACTAGCGGGCCCCACAATGAGCAGTTCTTC. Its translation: CATSLTTSGPHNEQFF.

Here the CDR3 reads CASSPNGGGRSNEQYF. CDR3 bases: TGTGCCAGCAGTCCCAACGGCGGGGGGCGATCGAATGAGCAGTACTTC. This rearrangement joins TRBV27 to TRBJ2-7, with TRBD2 identical over 8 bases. V was pared by 5 bases and J by 7 bases, with 16 bases of the junction left unmatched. Germline-derived CDR1 and CDR2 are MNHEY and SMNVEV (reference sequence). This CDR3 comprises 16 residues.